A selection of T cell receptor beta chains follows, all from one sample in a study of beta chain features in type 1 diabetes. Produced via immunoSEQ multiplex PCR; TCRdb's table is partial and in-frame only. The profile covers hundreds of thousands of clones, with more than 9.5% appearing a single time and 0.046% taken by the ten largest. The sequencing input was naive CD4+ T cells from blood. These receptor sequences come from a woman aged 18-30 years in good health. Both conserved end residues are part of each CDR3. A D gene is named only where the DNA matches it firmly. Clone size, where shown, is once, few, many, or a class for clones that have expanded.

TRBV5-1	TRBJ2-5	few	-	CASHPGGVQETQYF	TGCGCCAGCCACCCAGGTGGGGTTCAAGAGACCCAGTACTTC
TRBV7-9	TRBJ2-1	-	TRBD1	CASSPRTGGIDEQFF	TGTGCCAGCAGCCCACGGACAGGGGGCATCGATGAGCAGTTCTTC
TRBV18	TRBJ1-3	few	-	CASSPPKGVDGNTIYF	TGTGCCAGCTCACCACCGAAAGGAGTCGACGGAAACACCATATATTTT
TRBV28	TRBJ2-1	-	-	CASSFSGPSYNEQFF	TGTGCCAGCAGTTTTAGCGGTCCCTCCTACAATGAGCAGTTCTTC
TRBV2	TRBJ2-3	few	-	CASRKEGDTQYF	TGTGCCAGCAGGAAAGAGGGAGATACGCAGTATTTT
TRBV11-3	TRBJ2-2	-	-	CASRNGAGELFF	TGTGCCAGCAGGAATGGCGCCGGGGAGCTGTTTTTT
TRBV11-3	TRBJ2-5	-	-	CASSLGQTNQETQYF	TGTGCCAGCAGCTTGGGGCAGACCAACCAAGAGACCCAGTACTTC
TRBV7-2	TRBJ2-5	-	TRBD2	CASSLALAVKTQYF	TGTGCCAGCAGCTTAGCACTAGCGGTAAAGACCCAGTACTTC
TRBV7-2	TRBJ2-4	-	-	CASSLVFQGNIQYF	TGTGCCAGCAGCTTAGTTTTCCAGGGAAACATTCAGTACTTC
TRBV21-1	TRBJ2-5	-	-	CASSKGVGVKQETQYF	TGTGCCAGCAGCAAAGGAGTAGGGGTAAAACAAGAGACCCAGTACTTC
TRBV5-1	TRBJ2-3	-	-	CASSLDRGRDTQYF	TGCGCCAGCAGCTTGGATAGGGGCAGAGATACGCAGTATTTT
TRBV19	TRBJ1-4	few	-	CASTRGASEKLFF	TGTGCCAGTACCCGAGGGGCAAGTGAAAAACTGTTTTTT
TRBV5-1	TRBJ2-5	-	-	CASSLTTGQETQYF	TGCGCCAGCAGCTTGACGACGGGGCAAGAGACCCAGTACTTC
TRBV9	TRBJ2-7	-	TRBD1	CASSASGTGFYEQYF	TGTGCCAGCAGCGCATCCGGGACAGGATTCTACGAGCAGTACTTC
TRBV9	TRBJ1-1	-	-	CASSITAVTGTEAFF	TGTGCCAGCAGCATTACCGCTGTGACAGGTACTGAAGCTTTCTTT
TRBV4-2	TRBJ2-2	few	-	CASSLQGRMDTGELFF	TGTGCCAGCAGCCTCCAAGGGAGAATGGACACCGGGGAGCTGTTTTTT
TRBV5-1	TRBJ2-4	few	-	CASSPGAEWLAKNIQYF	TGCGCCAGCAGCCCCGGGGCCGAATGGCTAGCCAAAAACATTCAGTACTTC
TRBV27	TRBJ2-5	-	-	CASSSHGGNRETQYF	TGTGCCAGCAGTTCCCACGGGGGTAATCGGGAGACCCAGTACTTC
TRBV2	TRBJ1-4	few	-	CASSRTNEKLFF	TGTGCCAGCAGTCGGACGAATGAAAAACTGTTTTTT
TRBV9	TRBJ2-5	few	-	CASSVAGSSETQYF	TGTGCCAGCAGCGTCGCAGGGAGCAGTGAGACCCAGTACTTC
TRBV13	TRBJ1-1	few	TRBD1	CASSFVDRGGTEAFF	TGTGCCAGCAGCTTTGTCGACAGGGGTGGCACTGAAGCTTTCTTT
TRBV30	TRBJ1-5	-	-	CAWTPQAPNQPQHF	TGTGCCTGGACTCCGCAGGCGCCCAATCAGCCCCAGCATTTT
TRBV7-2	TRBJ2-1	-	-	CASSLIRDNEQFF	TGTGCCAGCAGCTTAATAAGGGACAATGAGCAGTTCTTC
TRBV29-1	TRBJ1-4	-	TRBD1	CSAETGVGKLFF	TGCAGCGCTGAGACAGGGGTGGGAAAACTGTTTTTT
TRBV27	TRBJ1-6	few	-	CASSFAFSLVRDNSPLHF	TGTGCCAGCAGTTTTGCCTTTTCCCTCGTCAGGGACAATTCACCCCTCCACTTT
TRBV9	TRBJ2-3	few	-	CASSAQVQSDTQYF	TGTGCCAGCAGCGCCCAAGTACAATCAGATACGCAGTATTTT
TRBV7-2	TRBJ1-1	-	-	CASSPHFVPNTEAFF	TGTGCCAGCAGCCCCCATTTTGTTCCCAACACTGAAGCTTTCTTT